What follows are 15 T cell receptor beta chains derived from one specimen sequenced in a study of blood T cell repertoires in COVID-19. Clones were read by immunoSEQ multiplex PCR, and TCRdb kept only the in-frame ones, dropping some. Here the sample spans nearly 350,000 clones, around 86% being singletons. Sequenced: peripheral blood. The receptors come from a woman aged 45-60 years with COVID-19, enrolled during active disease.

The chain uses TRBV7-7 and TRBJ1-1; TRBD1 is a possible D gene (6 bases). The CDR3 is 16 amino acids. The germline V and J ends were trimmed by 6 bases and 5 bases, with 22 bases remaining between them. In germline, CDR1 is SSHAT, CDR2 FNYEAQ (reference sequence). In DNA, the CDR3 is TGTGCCAGCAGTCGACGGGACACCGAAGGGGATACTGAAGCTTTCTTT. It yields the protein CASSRRDTEGDTEAFF. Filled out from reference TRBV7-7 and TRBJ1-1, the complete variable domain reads GAGVSQSPRYKVTKRGQDVTLRCDPISSHATLYWYQQALGQGPEFLTYFNYEAQPDKSGLPSDRFSAERPEGSISTLTIQRTEQRDSAMYRCASSRRDTEGDTEAFFGQGTRLTVV.

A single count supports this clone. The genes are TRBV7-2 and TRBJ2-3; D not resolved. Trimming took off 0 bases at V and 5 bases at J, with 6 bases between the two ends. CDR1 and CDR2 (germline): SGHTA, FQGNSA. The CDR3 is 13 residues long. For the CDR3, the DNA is TGTGCCAGCAGCTTAGCCCCGAGAGATACGCAGTATTTT. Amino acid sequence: CASSLAPRDTQYF. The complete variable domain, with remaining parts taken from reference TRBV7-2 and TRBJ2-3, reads GAGVSQSPSNKVTEKGKDVELRCDPISGHTALYWYRQSLGQGLEFLIYFQGNSAPDKSGLPSDRFSAERTGGSVSTLTIQRTQQEDSAVYLCASSLAPRDTQYFGPGTRLTVL.

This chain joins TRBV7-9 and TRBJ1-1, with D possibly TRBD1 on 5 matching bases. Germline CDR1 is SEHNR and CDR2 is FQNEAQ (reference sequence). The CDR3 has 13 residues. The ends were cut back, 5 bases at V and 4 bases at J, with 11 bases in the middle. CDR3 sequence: CASSPQGGTEAFF. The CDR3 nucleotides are TGTGCCAGCAGCCCGCAGGGTGGCACTGAAGCTTTCTTT. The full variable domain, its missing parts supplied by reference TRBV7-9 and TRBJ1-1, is DTGVSQNPRHKITKRGQNVTFRCDPISEHNRLYWYRQTLGQGPEFLTYFQNEAQLEKSRLLSDRFSAERPKGSFSTLEIQRTEQGDSAMYLCASSPQGGTEAFFGQGTRLTVV.

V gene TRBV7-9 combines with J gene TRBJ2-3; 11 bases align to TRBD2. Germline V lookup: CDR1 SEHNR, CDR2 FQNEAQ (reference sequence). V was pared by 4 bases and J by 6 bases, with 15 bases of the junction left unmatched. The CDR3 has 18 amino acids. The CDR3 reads CASSSPTLLAGVRDTQYF. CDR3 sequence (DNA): TGTGCCAGCAGCTCTCCAACCCTACTAGCGGGAGTCCGGGATACGCAGTATTTT.

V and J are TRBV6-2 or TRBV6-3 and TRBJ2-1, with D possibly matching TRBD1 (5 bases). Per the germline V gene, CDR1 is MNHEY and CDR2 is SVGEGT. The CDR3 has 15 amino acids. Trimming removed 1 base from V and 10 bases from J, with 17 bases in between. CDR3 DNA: TGTGCCAGCAGTTACTTCATAAGGCAGGGTACCGAGCAGTTCTTC. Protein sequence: CASSYFIRQGTEQFF.

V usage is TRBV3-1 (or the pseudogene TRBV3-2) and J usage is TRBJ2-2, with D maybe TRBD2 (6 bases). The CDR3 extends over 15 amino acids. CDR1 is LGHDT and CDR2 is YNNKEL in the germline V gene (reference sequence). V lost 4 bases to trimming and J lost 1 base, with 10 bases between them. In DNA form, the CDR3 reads TGTGCCAGCAGCCCGCTAGCGCGGAACACCGGGGAGCTGTTTTTT. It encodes CASSPLARNTGELFF.

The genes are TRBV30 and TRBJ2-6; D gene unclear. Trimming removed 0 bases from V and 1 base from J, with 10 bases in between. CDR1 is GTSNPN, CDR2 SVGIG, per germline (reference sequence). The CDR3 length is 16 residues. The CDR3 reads CAWSVWAGSGANVLTF. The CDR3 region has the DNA TGTGCCTGGAGTGTATGGGCAGGATCTGGGGCCAACGTCCTGACTTTC.

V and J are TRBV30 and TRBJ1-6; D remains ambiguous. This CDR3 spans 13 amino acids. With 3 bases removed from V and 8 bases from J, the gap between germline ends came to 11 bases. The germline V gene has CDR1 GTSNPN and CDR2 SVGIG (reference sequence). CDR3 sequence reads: CAWRRLRDSPLHF. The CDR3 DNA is TGTGCCTGGAGGAGATTGAGAGATTCACCCCTCCACTTT.

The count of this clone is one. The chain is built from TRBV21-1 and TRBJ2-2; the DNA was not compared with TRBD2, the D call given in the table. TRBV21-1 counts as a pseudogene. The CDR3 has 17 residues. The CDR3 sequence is CASSKALKREDTGELFF. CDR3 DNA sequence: TGTGCCAGCAGCAAAGCGCTTAAGCGGGAGGACACCGGGGAGCTGTTTTTT.

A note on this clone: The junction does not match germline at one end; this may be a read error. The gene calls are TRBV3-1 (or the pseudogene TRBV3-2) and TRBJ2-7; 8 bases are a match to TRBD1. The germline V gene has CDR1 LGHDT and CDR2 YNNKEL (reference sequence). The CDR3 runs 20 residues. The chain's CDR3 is CASNQAQPPGTGLHPYEQYF. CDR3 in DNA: TGTGCCAGCAACCAAGCTCAACCGCCCGGGACAGGACTCCATCCCTACGAGCAGTACTTC.

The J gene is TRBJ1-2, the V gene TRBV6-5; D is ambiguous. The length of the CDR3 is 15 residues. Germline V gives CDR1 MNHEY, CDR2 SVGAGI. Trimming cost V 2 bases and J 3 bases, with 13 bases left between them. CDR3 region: CASSYGEKTHYGYTF. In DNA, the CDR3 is TGTGCCAGCAGTTACGGGGAGAAAACCCACTATGGCTACACCTTC.

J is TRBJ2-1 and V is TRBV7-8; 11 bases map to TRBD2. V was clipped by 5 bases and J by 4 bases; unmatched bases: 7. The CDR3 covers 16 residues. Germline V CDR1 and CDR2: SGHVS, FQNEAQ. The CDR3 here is CASSEAGTSGYNEQFF. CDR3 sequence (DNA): TGTGCCAGCAGCGAGGCCGGGACTAGCGGATACAATGAGCAGTTCTTC.

The CDR3 loop is CASRVIGALGEKLFF. The CDR3 coding sequence is TGTGCCAGTAGGGTCATTGGAGCCCTTGGTGAAAAACTGTTTTTT. This chain connects TRBV19 to TRBJ1-4; D is unclear. CDR1 LNHDA and CDR2 SQIVND come from the germline V gene (reference sequence). The CDR3 has 15 residues. V was trimmed by 6 bases and J by 7 bases, leaving 18 bases between them. The full variable domain, its missing parts supplied by reference TRBV19 and TRBJ1-4, is DGGITQSPKYLFRKEGQNVTLSCEQNLNHDAMYWYRQDPGQGLRLIYYSQIVNDFQKGDIAEGYSVSREKKESFPLTVTSAQKNPTAFYLCASRVIGALGEKLFFGSGTQLSVL.

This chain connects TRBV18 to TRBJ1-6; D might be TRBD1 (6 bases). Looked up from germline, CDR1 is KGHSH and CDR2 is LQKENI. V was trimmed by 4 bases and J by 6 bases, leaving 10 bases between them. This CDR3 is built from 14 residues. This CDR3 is CASSHSGVNSPLHF. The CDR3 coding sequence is TGTGCCAGCTCACATTCAGGGGTTAATTCACCCCTCCACTTT. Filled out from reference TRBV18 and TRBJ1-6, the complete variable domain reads NAGVMQNPRHLVRRRGQEARLRCSPMKGHSHVYWYRQLPEEGLKFMVYLQKENIIDESGMPKERFSAEFPKEGPSILRIQQVVRGDSAAYFCASSHSGVNSPLHFGNGTRLTVT.

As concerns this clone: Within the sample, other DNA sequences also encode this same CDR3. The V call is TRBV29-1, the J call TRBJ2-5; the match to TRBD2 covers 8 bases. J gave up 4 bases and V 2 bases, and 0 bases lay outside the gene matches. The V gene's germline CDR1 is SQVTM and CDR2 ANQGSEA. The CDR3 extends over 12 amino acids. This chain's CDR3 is CSVESGGETQYF. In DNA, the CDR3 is TGCAGCGTTGAAAGCGGGGGAGAGACCCAGTACTTC.